The count of the clone carrying this T cell receptor beta chain is one. Its antigen is as yet unknown. TCR templates, 80,000 to 100,000 per sample, were assayed. The repertoire was sequenced with immunoSEQ multiplex PCR; TCRdb's copy has only in-frame clones and lacks some. The profile shows roughly 120,000 clones, approximately 94% of them singletons. Unmatched junction bases numbered 4, after V lost 4 bases and J lost 2 bases. This CDR3 is 15 amino acids long. Germline V gene lookup returns CDR1 KGHSH and CDR2 LQKENI. This specimen comes from a study of siplizumab effects on memory and regulatory T cells. Findings and limits, study-wide: A small minority of alloreactive clones were mapped to unstimulated subsets. Confirmatory evidence of suppressive function in proliferating siplizumab-culture Tregs was not obtained.

The chain carries TRBV18 and TRBJ1-3; the match to TRBD1 covers 8 bases. This clonotype originated in a human donor in good health. The sequenced material came from non-Treg CD4+ T cells sorted from blood. This chain's CDR3 is CASSRQGLTGNTIYF. In DNA form, the CDR3 reads TGTGCCAGCTCACGACAGGGGCTAACTGGAAACACCATATATTTT.